This T cell receptor (beta chain) appears in the sequencing data of a study of Ad26.COV2.S vaccination and SARS-CoV-2 variants. Study-level points and caveats: Whether participants received vaccine or placebo, their non-spike TCR breadth was similar.

Clones were sequenced by immunoSEQ multiplex PCR, and TCRdb holds only the in-frame ones, with some missing. Among roughly 350,000 clones listed, 85% to 90% were seen once. The CDR3 loop spans 14 amino acids. Germline CDR1 reads LGHNA; CDR2 reads YNFKEQ. V was clipped by 3 bases and J by 0 bases, with 9 bases between them. Note on this clone: The antigen is not known.

Treatment noted: roughly 20 received Ad26.COV2.S at low or high dose, single or two shots; five or six received placebo; per-sample allocation not given. Collection of the samples took place on day 63 after the first injection of vaccine or placebo. The sample in question was peripheral blood, obtained in a trial of Ad26.COV2.S vaccine versus placebo. This receptor was taken from a person aged 18-65 years who received the Ad26.COV2.S COVID-19 vaccine or a placebo. This chain joins TRBV4-2 and TRBJ2-7, with D uncertain. The CDR3, as DNA: TGTGCCAGCAGCCATCTAGGGAACTCCTACGAGCAGTACTTC. It encodes CASSHLGNSYEQYF.